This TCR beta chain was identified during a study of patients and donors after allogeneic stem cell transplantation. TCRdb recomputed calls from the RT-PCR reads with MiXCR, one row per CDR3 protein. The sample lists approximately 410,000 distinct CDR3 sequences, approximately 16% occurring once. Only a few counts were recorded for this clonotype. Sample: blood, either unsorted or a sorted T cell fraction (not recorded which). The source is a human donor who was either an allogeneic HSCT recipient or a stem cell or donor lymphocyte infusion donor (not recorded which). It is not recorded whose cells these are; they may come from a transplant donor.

The CDR3 nucleotides are TGTGCCAGCAGCCCACCCCCAGCGGGAGGCACAGATACGCAGTATTTT. It translates to CASSPPPAGGTDTQYF. The chain carries TRBV7-2 and TRBJ2-3, with TRBD2 identical over 8 bases. This CDR3 has 16 amino acids. With 5 bases clipped from V and 1 base from J, the junction kept 8 bases outside the gene matches. Germline V gene sequence: CDR1 SGHTA, CDR2 FQGNSA.